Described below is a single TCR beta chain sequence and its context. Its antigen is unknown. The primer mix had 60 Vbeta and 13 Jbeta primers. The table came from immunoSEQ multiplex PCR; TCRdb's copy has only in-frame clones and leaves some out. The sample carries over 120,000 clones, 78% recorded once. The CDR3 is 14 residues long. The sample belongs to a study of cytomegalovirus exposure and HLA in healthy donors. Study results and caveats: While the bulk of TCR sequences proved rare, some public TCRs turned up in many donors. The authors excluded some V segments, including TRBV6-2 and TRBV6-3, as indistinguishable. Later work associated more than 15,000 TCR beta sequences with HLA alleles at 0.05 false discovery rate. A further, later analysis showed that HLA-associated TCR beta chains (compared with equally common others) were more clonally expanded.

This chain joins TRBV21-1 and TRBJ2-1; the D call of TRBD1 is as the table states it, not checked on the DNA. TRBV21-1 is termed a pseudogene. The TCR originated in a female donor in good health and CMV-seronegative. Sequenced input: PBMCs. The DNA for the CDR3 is TGTGCCAGCAGCAATCGGACAGTGGGGAGTTTTCCGTTCTTC. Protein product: CASSNRTVGSFPFF.